This T cell receptor (beta chain) stems from a study of blood T cell repertoires in COVID-19. Study details: Both acute and convalescent COVID-19 samples were obtained from the United States, Italy and Spain.

In the study's own analysis: How many nucleated cells were present was estimated from reference gene primer amplification. The repertoire was sequenced with immunoSEQ multiplex PCR; TCRdb's copy has only in-frame clones and lacks some. Clone size and V and J calls were adopted from that table, with D and trimming inferred from the DNA. This table holds 250,000 to 300,000 clones, around 83% found once. V lost 5 bases and J lost 6; bases outside the gene matches: 8. The CDR3 length is 16 residues. Per germline, CDR1 SGHTA and CDR2 FQGTGA. The sequence derives from an elderly man with acute or convalescent COVID-19. The sequenced sample was peripheral blood. The genes are TRBV7-3 and TRBJ2-2, with 11 bases lining up with TRBD2. The CDR3 DNA reads TGTGCCAGCAGCAAACTAGCGGGAGAGGTCGCCGGGGAGCTGTTTTTT. The encoded protein is CASSKLAGEVAGELFF.